Included here is one T cell receptor (beta chain) sequence, with context. Some clones are missing from TCRdb's copy, which holds only in-frame ones; the method was immunoSEQ multiplex PCR. The data hold tens of thousands of clones, with over 75% observed a single time. This sample stems from a study of blood T cell repertoires in COVID-19. With 7 bases removed from V and 5 bases from J, the gap between germline ends came to 11 bases. CDR3 size: 12 residues. In germline, CDR1 is ENHRY, CDR2 SYGVKD. The chain has TRBV10-3 and TRBJ1-2; D uncertain. Sequencing was performed on peripheral blood. This clonotype originated in a woman in her fifties or sixties with active COVID-19. The CDR3 bases are TGTGCCATCAAACGGGAGCTATATGGCTACACCTTC. Encoded protein: CAIKRELYGYTF.